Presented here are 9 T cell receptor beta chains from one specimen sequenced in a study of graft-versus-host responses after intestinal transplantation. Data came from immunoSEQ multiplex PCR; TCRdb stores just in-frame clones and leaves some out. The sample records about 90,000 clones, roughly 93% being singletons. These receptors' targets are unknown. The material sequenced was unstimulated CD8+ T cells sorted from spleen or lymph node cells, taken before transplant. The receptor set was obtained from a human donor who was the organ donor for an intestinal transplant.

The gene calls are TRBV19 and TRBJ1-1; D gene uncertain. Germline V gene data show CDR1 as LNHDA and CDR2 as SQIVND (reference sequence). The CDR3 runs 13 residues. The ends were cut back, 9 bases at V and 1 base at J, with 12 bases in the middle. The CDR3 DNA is TGTGCCAGCTCTCATGCGAGGAACACTGAAGCTTTCTTT. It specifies CASSHARNTEAFF.

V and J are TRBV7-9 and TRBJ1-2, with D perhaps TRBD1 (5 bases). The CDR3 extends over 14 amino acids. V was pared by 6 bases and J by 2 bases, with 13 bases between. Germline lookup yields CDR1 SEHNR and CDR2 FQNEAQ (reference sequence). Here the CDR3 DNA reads TGTGCCAGCAGTTCGGCGGGGGGGAACTATGGCTACACCTTC. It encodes CASSSAGGNYGYTF.

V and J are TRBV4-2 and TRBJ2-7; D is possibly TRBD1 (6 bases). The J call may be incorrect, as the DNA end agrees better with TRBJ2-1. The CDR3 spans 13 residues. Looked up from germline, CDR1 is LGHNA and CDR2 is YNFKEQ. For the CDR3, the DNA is TGTGCCAGCAGCCCCGGACAGTACAATGAGCAGTTCTTC. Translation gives CASSPGQYNEQFF.

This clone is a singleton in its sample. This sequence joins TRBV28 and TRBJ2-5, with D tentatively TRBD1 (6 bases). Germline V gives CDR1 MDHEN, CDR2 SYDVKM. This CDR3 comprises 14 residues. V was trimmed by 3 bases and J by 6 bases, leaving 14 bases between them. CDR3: CASSFLEDRQTQYF. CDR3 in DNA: TGTGCCAGCAGTTTTCTGGAAGACAGGCAGACCCAGTACTTC. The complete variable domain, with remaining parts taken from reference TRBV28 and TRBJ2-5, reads DVKVTQSSRYLVKRTGEKVFLECVQDMDHENMFWYRQDPGLGLRLIYFSYDVKMKEKGDIPEGYSVSREKKERFSLILESASTNQTSMYLCASSFLEDRQTQYFGPGTRLLVL.

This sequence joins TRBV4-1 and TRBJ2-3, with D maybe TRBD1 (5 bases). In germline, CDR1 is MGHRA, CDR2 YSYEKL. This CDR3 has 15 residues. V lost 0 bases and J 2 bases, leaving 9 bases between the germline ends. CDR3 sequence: CASSQDQGNTDTQYF. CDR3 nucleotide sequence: TGCGCCAGCAGCCAAGATCAGGGAAACACAGATACGCAGTATTTT.

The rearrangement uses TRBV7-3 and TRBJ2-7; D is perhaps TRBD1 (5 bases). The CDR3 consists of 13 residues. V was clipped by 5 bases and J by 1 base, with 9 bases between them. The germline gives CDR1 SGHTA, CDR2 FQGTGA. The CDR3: CASSPDSSYEQYF. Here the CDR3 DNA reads TGTGCCAGCAGCCCCGACAGTTCCTACGAGCAGTACTTC.

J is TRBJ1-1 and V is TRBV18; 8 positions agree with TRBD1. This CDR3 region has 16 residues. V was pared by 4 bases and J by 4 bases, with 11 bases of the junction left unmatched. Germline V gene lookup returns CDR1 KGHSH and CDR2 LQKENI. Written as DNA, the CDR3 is TGTGCCAGCTCACAGAACGGCGACAGGGGAATCACTGAAGCTTTCTTT. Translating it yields CASSQNGDRGITEAFF. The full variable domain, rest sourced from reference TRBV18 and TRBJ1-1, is NAGVMQNPRHLVRRRGQEARLRCSPMKGHSHVYWYRQLPEEGLKFMVYLQKENIIDESGMPKERFSAEFPKEGPSILRIQQVVRGDSAAYFCASSQNGDRGITEAFFGQGTRLTVV.

CDR3 region: CASSLAGGAKNIQYF. DNA of the CDR3: TGCGCCAGCAGCTTGGCGGGGGGGGCCAAAAACATTCAGTACTTC. The V and J genes are TRBV5-1 and TRBJ2-4; 8 bases fit TRBD2. CDR1 and CDR2 from the germline V gene are SGHRS and YFSETQ. The junction had 0 bases not matched to a gene; V was cut back by 0 bases and J by 1 base. This CDR3 contains 15 residues.

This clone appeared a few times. CDR3 residues: CASNGRPGQSSYEQYF. The CDR3 nucleotides are TGTGCCAGCAACGGTCGACCGGGACAGAGCTCCTACGAGCAGTACTTC. The chain joins TRBV28 to TRBJ2-7; 7 nucleotides line up with TRBD1. Germline lookup yields CDR1 MDHEN and CDR2 SYDVKM. The trim removed 7 bases at V and 0 bases at J, leaving 12 bases unmatched. The CDR3 is 16 amino acids.